These 22 T cell receptor beta chains were all obtained from the same sample, sequenced in a study of T cell repertoires and Cas9 in healthy adults. Measured with immunoSEQ multiplex PCR; TCRdb has only the in-frame clones, and not every one. The table records 20,000 to 25,000 clones, 80% to 95% of them present only once. The source material was CD4+ effector T cells (CD127+, CD25-, CD137-, CD154-) from PBMCs; culture status not recorded. The receptors derive from a human donor in good health.

The V and J genes are TRBV25-1 and TRBJ2-1; 7 bases are a match to TRBD2. The V gene's germline CDR1 is MGHDK and CDR2 SYGVNS. V gave up 4 bases and J gave up 8 bases; unmatched junction bases: 8. CDR3 size: 14 residues. Here the CDR3 reads CASSVGQRDHEQFF. The CDR3 coding sequence is TGTGCCAGCAGTGTGGGGCAGCGGGACCATGAGCAGTTCTTC.

V is TRBV7-2 and J is TRBJ2-6; a possible D gene is TRBD1 (5 bases). This CDR3 is built from 18 residues. V was trimmed by 1 base and J by 0 bases, leaving 13 bases between them. The V gene's germline CDR1 is SGHTA and CDR2 FQGNSA. CDR3 in DNA: TGTGCCAGCAGCTTAGTCGCGACAGCCAACTCTGGGGCCAACGTCCTGACTTTC. As protein: CASSLVATANSGANVLTF.

The chain uses TRBV7-2 and TRBJ1-5; D is uncertain. The CDR3 is 15 amino acids. The V and J ends lost 3 bases and 2 bases respectively, with 11 bases between them. Germline V gene lookup returns CDR1 SGHTA and CDR2 FQGNSA. Here the CDR3 reads CASSLVHGGNQPQHF. The CDR3 DNA reads as TGTGCCAGCAGCTTGGTCCACGGGGGCAATCAGCCCCAGCATTTT.

The chain recombines TRBV9 with TRBJ2-3; D perhaps matches TRBD2 (7 bases). Germline V gene sequence: CDR1 SGDLS, CDR2 YYNGEE. The CDR3 has 16 amino acids. The germline V and J ends were trimmed by 3 bases and 1 base, with 15 bases remaining between them. CDR3 sequence reads: CASSAAGAGGTDTQYF. The CDR3 DNA reads as TGTGCCAGCAGCGCCGCGGGGGCGGGGGGCACAGATACGCAGTATTTT.

This sequence joins TRBV5-4 and TRBJ1-3; D is unclear. This CDR3 comprises 13 residues. The germline V gene has CDR1 SGHNT and CDR2 YYREEE (reference sequence). Trimming cost V 2 bases and J 4 bases, with 7 bases left between them. CDR3 sequence (DNA): TGTGCCAGCAGCTTCGACTCCGGAAACACCATATATTTT. Encoded protein: CASSFDSGNTIYF.

The genes are TRBV7-7 and TRBJ2-1, with D unclear. The CDR3 extends over 15 amino acids. Germline loops: CDR1 SSHAT, CDR2 FNYEAQ (reference sequence). With 0 bases removed from V and 6 bases from J, the gap between germline ends came to 12 bases. The CDR3 loop reads CASSLAAEGRNEQFF. In DNA, the CDR3 is TGTGCCAGCAGCTTAGCGGCTGAAGGGCGCAATGAGCAGTTCTTC.

This CDR3 is CASSMDTYNEQFF. The CDR3 DNA follows: TGTGCCAGTAGTATGGACACATACAATGAGCAGTTCTTC. The V gene is TRBV19, the J gene TRBJ2-1; D may be TRBD1 (5 bases). V was shortened by 3 bases and J by 4 bases, with 7 bases between the two germline ends. The CDR3 runs to 13 residues. Germline-derived CDR1 and CDR2 are LNHDA and SQIVND (reference sequence).

The chain recombines TRBV11-2 with TRBJ1-4; TRBD1 might be the D (5 bases). V was clipped by 4 bases and J by 3 bases, with 15 bases between them. Looked up from germline, CDR1 is SGHAT and CDR2 is FQNNGV. The CDR3 runs 16 residues. CDR3 loop: CASSSRGGVSNEKLFF. The CDR3 nucleotides read TGTGCCAGCAGCTCGAGGGGAGGGGTTTCTAATGAAAAACTGTTTTTT.

The chain has TRBV2 and TRBJ1-2; 8 bases align to TRBD1. The CDR3 loop spans 12 amino acids. Losses at the gene ends were 3 bases for V and 8 bases for J; bases not matched to a gene: 2. Germline V lookup: CDR1 SNHLY, CDR2 FYNNEI. CDR3 DNA sequence: TGTGCCAGCAGTGAGGACAGGGCCGGCTACACCTTC. It translates to CASSEDRAGYTF.

V usage is TRBV7-2 and J usage is TRBJ2-5; 10 positions match TRBD2. The V segment lost 4 bases and the J segment 3 bases; nucleotides outside the gene matches: 5. The germline V gene encodes CDR1 SGHTA and CDR2 FQGNSA. This CDR3 contains 15 residues. The CDR3 bases are TGTGCCAGCAGCTCCCTCGGACTAGCGGAAGAGACCCAGTACTTC. It encodes CASSSLGLAEETQYF.

There are a few counts of this clone. This chain uses TRBV28 with TRBJ1-2; no definite D call. Trimming took 5 bases from V and 8 from J, leaving 12 bases between them. Germline V gene lookup returns CDR1 MDHEN and CDR2 SYDVKM. This CDR3 spans 12 amino acids. CDR3 in DNA: TGTGCCAGCAGTCTCCAGGTGAGAGGCTACACCTTC. It is translated as CASSLQVRGYTF.

This chain connects TRBV7-6 to TRBJ2-5, with D maybe TRBD2 (5 bases). The germline gives CDR1 SGHVS, CDR2 FNYEAQ. Trimming stripped 5 bases from V and 3 bases from J, with 22 bases between. CDR3 length equals 17 residues. In nucleotides, the CDR3 is TGTGCCAGCAGCCAGGAATCGGTTGGGAGATACAAAGAGACCCAGTACTTC. It yields the protein CASSQESVGRYKETQYF.

The V gene is TRBV11-3, the J gene TRBJ2-5, with 8 bases matching TRBD1. In germline, CDR1 is SGHNT, CDR2 YENEEA. The CDR3 has 17 amino acids. V lost 5 bases to trimming and J lost 5 bases; unmatched junction nucleotides: 16. The CDR3 region has the DNA TGTGCCAGCAGCCCGACAGCCCAGGGGGCAACTGCGGAGACCCAGTACTTC. Amino acids: CASSPTAQGATAETQYF.

The CDR3 loop reads CASSHGRAGYNEKLFF. As DNA, the CDR3 is TGCGCCAGCAGCCACGGGAGGGCGGGGTATAATGAAAAACTGTTTTTT. The rearrangement joins TRBV5-1 to TRBJ1-4; D is undetermined. Trimming left V 4 bases short and J 4 bases short, with 17 bases between. The CDR3 has 16 residues. Germline V gene lookup returns CDR1 SGHRS and CDR2 YFSETQ.

The gene calls are TRBV9 and TRBJ1-5, with 7 nucleotides matching TRBD1. Germline V gives CDR1 SGDLS, CDR2 YYNGEE. CDR3 size: 14 residues. Losses at the gene ends were 3 bases for V and 6 bases for J; bases not matched to a gene: 6. CDR3 sequence reads: CASSAQGIGQPQHF. Here the CDR3 DNA reads TGTGCCAGCAGCGCACAGGGGATTGGTCAGCCCCAGCATTTT.

This clone has just a few counts. This chain joins TRBV5-6 and TRBJ2-7, with TRBD1 matching over 7 bases. From germline, CDR1 is SGHDT and CDR2 YYEEEE. This CDR3 is 14 amino acids long. J gave up 2 bases and V 4 bases, and 6 bases lay outside the gene matches. The CDR3 coding sequence is TGTGCCAGCAGCGCCGTCGACAGGGCCTACGAGCAGTACGTC. Its translation: CASSAVDRAYEQYV.

This chain uses TRBV28 with TRBJ1-1; 7 bases are a match to TRBD1. Germline values: CDR1 MDHEN, CDR2 SYDVKM. The CDR3 has 14 amino acids. The V gene end was trimmed by 6 bases and the J gene end by 0 bases; junction bases not matched to a gene: 4. The CDR3 nucleotides are TGTGCCAGCAGGACAGGGCCCATGAACACTGAAGCTTTCTTT. It yields the protein CASRTGPMNTEAFF.

The chain is built from TRBV25-1 and TRBJ2-3; 8 bases align to TRBD2. J was trimmed by 2 bases and V by 9 bases; bases with no gene match: 7. The CDR3 is 14 residues long. Germline V gene sequence: CDR1 MGHDK, CDR2 SYGVNS. CDR3 DNA sequence: TGTGCCAGTGTCGGGGGGGAATTCACAGATACGCAGTATTTT. Its translation is CASVGGEFTDTQYF.

This clone was observed a single time. The rearrangement links TRBV6-1 to TRBJ1-5; D perhaps matches TRBD1 (5 bases). The CDR3 runs to 15 residues. V lost 3 bases to trimming and J lost 4 bases, with 13 bases between them. In germline, CDR1 is MNHNS, CDR2 SASEGT. This chain's CDR3 is CASSDQLTGNQPQHF. CDR3 in DNA: TGTGCCAGCAGTGACCAACTCACAGGAAATCAGCCCCAGCATTTT.

The chain carries TRBV5-1 and TRBJ2-2; D is uncertain. The CDR3 covers 18 residues. Per germline, CDR1 SGHRS and CDR2 YFSETQ. Trimming pared 0 bases from V and 0 bases from J, leaving 15 bases between. The CDR3 coding sequence is TGCGCCAGCAGCTTGGGGGCCCCTGGGCAGGCGAACACCGGGGAGCTGTTTTTT. Its translation: CASSLGAPGQANTGELFF. The complete variable domain, with remaining parts taken from reference TRBV5-1 and TRBJ2-2, reads KAGVTQTPRYLIKTRGQQVTLSCSPISGHRSVSWYQQTPGQGLQFLFEYFSETQRNKGNFPGRFSGRQFSNSRSEMNVSTLELGDSALYLCASSLGAPGQANTGELFFGEGSRLTVL.

This clone was observed once. J is TRBJ1-1 and V is TRBV6-5, with D possibly matching TRBD1 (5 bases). The CDR3 has 14 amino acids. The germline gives CDR1 MNHEY, CDR2 SVGAGI. Deletions cut 7 bases from V and 2 bases from J, with 14 bases between. The CDR3 sequence: CASKVGASNTEAFF. The CDR3 coding sequence is TGTGCCAGCAAGGTCGGGGCTTCCAACACTGAAGCTTTCTTT.

The chain uses TRBV5-1 and TRBJ2-7; TRBD2 aligns across 7 bases. Losses at the gene ends were 4 bases for V and 0 bases for J; bases not matched to a gene: 4. Germline V gene sequence: CDR1 SGHRS, CDR2 YFSETQ. This CDR3 is built from 14 residues. CDR3 sequence (DNA): TGCGCCAGCAGCAGGGAGGGTAGCTCCTACGAGCAGTACTTC. Its translation: CASSREGSSYEQYF.